This TCR beta chain is from a study of shared clonotypes between healthy human individuals. Produced via immunoSEQ multiplex PCR; TCRdb's table is partial and in-frame only. The sample shows about 2.2 million clones, under 95% of them seen only once. Positively selected for CCR7, the CD45RO-negative cells used as naive CD8 cells excluded terminally differentiated effector memory CD45RA+ cells. In this sample, this clone turned up a few times. The same CDR3 is also encoded by other DNA sequences in this sample. Germline assignment: CDR1 LNHDA and CDR2 SQIVND (reference sequence). The CDR3 is 12 amino acids. Trimming shortened V by 5 bases and J by 4 bases, and 5 bases separated the two germline ends.

This chain connects TRBV19 to TRBJ2-2; D remains unclear. The receptor comes from a young man in good health. Some clones in this sample may be carry-over from other donors' samples. Material for sequencing was naive CD8+ T cells from PBMCs. CDR3 nucleotides: TGTGCCAGTAGTTTGGTCACCGGGGAGCTGTTTTTT. This translates into CASSLVTGELFF.